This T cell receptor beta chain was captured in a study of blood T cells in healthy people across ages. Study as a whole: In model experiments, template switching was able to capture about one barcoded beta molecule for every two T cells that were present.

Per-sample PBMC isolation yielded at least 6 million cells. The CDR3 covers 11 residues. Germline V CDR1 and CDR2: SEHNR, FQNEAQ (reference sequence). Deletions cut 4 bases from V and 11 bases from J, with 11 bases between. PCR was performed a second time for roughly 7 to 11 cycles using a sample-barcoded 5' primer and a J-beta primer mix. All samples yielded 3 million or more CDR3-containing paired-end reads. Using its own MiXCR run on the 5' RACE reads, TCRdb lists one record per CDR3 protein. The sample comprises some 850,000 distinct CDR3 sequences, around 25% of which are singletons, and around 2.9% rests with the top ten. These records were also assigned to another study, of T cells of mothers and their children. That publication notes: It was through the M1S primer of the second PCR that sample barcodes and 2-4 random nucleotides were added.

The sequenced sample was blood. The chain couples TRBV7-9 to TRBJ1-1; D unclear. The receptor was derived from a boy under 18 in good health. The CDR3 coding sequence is TGTGCCAGCAGCTCCCCATCGAGGGCTTTCTTT. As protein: CASSSPSRAFF.